These 8 T cell receptor beta chains were all obtained from the same sample, sequenced in a study of blood T cell repertoires in COVID-19. Profiled with immunoSEQ multiplex PCR; TCRdb holds only in-frame clones, not every one. Among 140,000 or so clones listed, 80% to 90% were seen once. Sequenced material: peripheral blood. The source is a woman in her 50s with active or convalescent COVID-19.

The chain couples TRBV4-3 to TRBJ1-5, with 7 bases identical to TRBD1. Germline CDR1 is LGHNA and CDR2 is YSLEER. Trimming at V came to 0 bases and at J to 6 bases, leaving 2 bases not matched to a gene. This CDR3 has 14 amino acids. CDR3 region: CASSQDGTAQPQHF. The DNA for the CDR3 is TGCGCCAGCAGCCAAGATGGGACAGCTCAGCCCCAGCATTTT.

This chain uses TRBV19 with TRBJ1-1; D remains unclear. CDR3 length equals 16 residues. The V end lost 0 bases, the J end lost 0 bases, and 11 bases lay between the germline ends. From germline, CDR1 is LNHDA and CDR2 SQIVND (reference sequence). CDR3: CASSIDQGRMNTEAFF. CDR3 DNA: TGTGCCAGTAGTATAGATCAAGGGAGGATGAACACTGAAGCTTTCTTT.

The sample holds one count of this clone. The chain carries TRBV27 and TRBJ2-2, with no clear D. The germline V gene has CDR1 MNHEY and CDR2 SMNVEV (reference sequence). Trimming removed 5 bases at V and 4 bases at J, with 8 bases between. CDR3 length: 13 residues. This chain's CDR3 is CASSLPFTGELFF. CDR3 in DNA: TGTGCCAGCAGTCTACCATTCACCGGGGAGCTGTTTTTT.

The chain has TRBV5-4 and TRBJ2-1, with a possible D match to TRBD1 (6 bases). The CDR3 runs to 16 residues. Germline V CDR1 and CDR2: SGHNT, YYREEE (reference sequence). V lost 4 bases to trimming and J lost 4 bases, with 18 bases between them. The CDR3 nucleotides read TGTGCCAGCAGCCCCCAGACAGGTCAGGTTTACAATGAGCAGTTCTTC. It specifies CASSPQTGQVYNEQFF.

The V call is TRBV27, the J call TRBJ1-1, with 8 bases lining up with TRBD1. The CDR3 loop spans 18 amino acids. Germline values: CDR1 MNHEY, CDR2 SMNVEV (reference sequence). V lost 4 bases and J lost 1; bases outside the gene matches: 14. CDR3 sequence reads: CASSSSPSRGLKNTEAFF. Written as DNA, the CDR3 is TGTGCCAGCAGTTCCTCCCCCTCCAGGGGGCTAAAGAACACTGAAGCTTTCTTT.

CDR3 amino acids: CASSRGGTSRYNEQFF. The CDR3 nucleotides read TGTGCCAGCAGCCGAGGAGGGACTAGTCGGTACAATGAGCAGTTCTTC. The rearrangement joins TRBV9 to TRBJ2-1, with 8 bases aligning to TRBD2. The ends lost 4 bases at V and 4 bases at J; junction bases unmatched: 10. The CDR3 is made up of 16 amino acids. The germline V gene has CDR1 SGDLS and CDR2 YYNGEE.

The J gene is TRBJ2-1, the V gene TRBV12-5; 8 bases match TRBD2. After removal of 6 bases from V and 8 bases from J, the junction contained 9 bases not matched to a gene. CDR3 length: 14 amino acids. Per the germline V gene, CDR1 is LGHNT and CDR2 is FRNRAP. The CDR3, as DNA: TGTGCTAGTGGCCGGGGCGGGGGGCTCCATGAGCAGTTCTTC. Its translation: CASGRGGGLHEQFF.

This clone was observed a single time. The V call is TRBV7-8, the J call TRBJ1-4, with D tentatively TRBD1 (5 bases). Germline loops: CDR1 SGHVS, CDR2 FQNEAQ. The germline V and J ends were trimmed by 3 bases and 8 bases, with 13 bases remaining between them. This CDR3 has 14 residues. This chain's CDR3 is CASSFGAGIEKLFF. The CDR3 bases are TGTGCCAGCAGCTTCGGGGCGGGGATCGAAAAACTGTTTTTT.